This T cell receptor beta chain came from a study of OX40 agonist ivuxolimab in advanced cancers. At the level of the study: Given to patients was ivuxolimab, an agonistic anti-OX40 (CD134) antibody. Ivuxolimab was administered intravenously to patients at 0.01 to 10 mg/kg every 2 weeks.

For this clone: Its cognate antigen is unknown.

Sequencing used immunoSEQ multiplex PCR; TCRdb keeps in-frame clones, though not all of them. The sample contains 100,000 to 150,000 clones, 85% to 95% of which appear only once. Between the trimmed V and J ends, which lost 5 bases and 5 bases, there was a span of 17 bases. This CDR3 contains 15 residues. Germline V gene lookup returns CDR1 ENHRY and CDR2 SYGVKD. General study findings and limits: At 0.1 to 3.0 mg/kg and by week 6, clonal expansion occurred in CD4+ and CD8+ blood T cells.

On cycle 4 day 1 and cycle 7 day 1, as well as at baseline, blood was sampled. This clonotype was sampled from an adult with an advanced solid tumor such as melanoma, head and neck, liver or kidney cancer. The sequences come from CD4+ or CD8+ T cells sorted from blood, collected in a trial of the OX40 agonist ivuxolimab. The chain uses TRBV10-3 and TRBJ2-3; a weak D match, TRBD1 (5 bases). The chain's CDR3 is CAISTDGQGGDTQYF. Here the CDR3 DNA reads TGTGCCATCAGTACCGACGGGCAGGGCGGAGATACGCAGTATTTT.